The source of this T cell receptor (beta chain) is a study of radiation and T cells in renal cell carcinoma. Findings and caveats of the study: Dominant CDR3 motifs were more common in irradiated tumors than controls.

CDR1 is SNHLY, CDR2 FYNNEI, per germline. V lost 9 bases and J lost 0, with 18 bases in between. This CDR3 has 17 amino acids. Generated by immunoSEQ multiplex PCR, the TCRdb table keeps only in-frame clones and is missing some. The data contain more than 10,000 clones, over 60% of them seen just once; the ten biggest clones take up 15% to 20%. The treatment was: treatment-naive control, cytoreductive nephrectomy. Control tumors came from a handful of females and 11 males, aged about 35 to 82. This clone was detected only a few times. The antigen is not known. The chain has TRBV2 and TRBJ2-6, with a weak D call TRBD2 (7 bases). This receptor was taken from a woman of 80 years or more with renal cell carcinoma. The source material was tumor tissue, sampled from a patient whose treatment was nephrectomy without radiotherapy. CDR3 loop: CARHRGAPSSGANVLTF. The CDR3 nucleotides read TGTGCCAGACATCGGGGGGCGCCTAGCTCTGGGGCCAACGTCCTGACTTTC.